Each of the 10 T cell receptor beta chains below was sequenced from the same sample in a study of Ad26.COV2.S vaccination and SARS-CoV-2 variants. TCRdb keeps only in-frame clones here, not all; method: immunoSEQ multiplex PCR. The sample lists roughly 330,000 clones, under 90% occurring once. As to treatment: some 20 received Ad26.COV2.S at low or high dose, single or two shots; about 5 received placebo; per-sample allocation not given. Samples analyzed were those drawn on day 63 after the first vaccine or placebo injection. The source material was peripheral blood, sampled in a trial of Ad26.COV2.S vaccine versus placebo. The receptors were sampled from a person aged 18-65 years who received the Ad26.COV2.S COVID-19 vaccine or a placebo.

The V gene is TRBV10-3, the J gene TRBJ1-3; TRBD1 aligns across 8 bases. Germline V gene sequence: CDR1 ENHRY, CDR2 SYGVKD. The CDR3 runs 18 residues. Trimming cost V 6 bases and J 1 base; bases outside gene matches: 14. CDR3 bases: TGTGCCATCAGAAGTGGCCCCGACAGGGGAAGGTCTGGAAACACCATATATTTT. It encodes CAIRSGPDRGRSGNTIYF.

The chain uses TRBV7-2 and TRBJ2-1; 8 nucleotides line up with TRBD2. After removal of 5 bases from V and 8 bases from J, the junction contained 8 bases not matched to a gene. This CDR3 has 14 residues. Germline V lookup: CDR1 SGHTA, CDR2 FQGNSA. The CDR3 DNA follows: TGTGCCAGCAGCCCGTGGACTAGCCAGCATGAGCAGTTCTTC. Its protein product is CASSPWTSQHEQFF. The full variable domain, in which reference TRBV7-2 and TRBJ2-1 provide the parts outside the CDR3, is GAGVSQSPSNKVTEKGKDVELRCDPISGHTALYWYRQSLGQGLEFLIYFQGNSAPDKSGLPSDRFSAERTGGSVSTLTIQRTQQEDSAVYLCASSPWTSQHEQFFGPGTRLTVL.

This clone appeared a single time. The V call is TRBV4-3, the J call TRBJ2-3; 9 nucleotides align to TRBD1. The CDR3 has 16 residues. Losses at the gene ends were 4 bases for V and 4 bases for J; bases not matched to a gene: 9. Germline CDR1 reads LGHNA; CDR2 reads YSLEER. The DNA of the CDR3 is TGCGCCAGCAGCCCACACATACAGGGGGCTGCAGATACGCAGTATTTT. Its translation is CASSPHIQGAADTQYF.

Concerning this clone itself: Other DNA sequences of this sample code for an identical CDR3. V is TRBV19 and J is TRBJ2-7, with a possible D match to TRBD1 (5 bases). V was trimmed by 1 base and J by 0 bases, leaving 7 bases between them. Germline CDR1 and CDR2: LNHDA and SQIVND (reference sequence). CDR3 length: 14 residues. The CDR3 nucleotides read TGTGCCAGTAGTATAGGCCAGGGCTCCTACGAGCAGTACTTC. Translating gives CASSIGQGSYEQYF.

The rearrangement links TRBV29-1 to TRBJ1-2; D unresolved. The CDR3 runs 8 residues. Germline V lookup: CDR1 SQVTM, CDR2 ANQGSEA. The ends were cut back, 4 bases at V and 11 bases at J, with 5 bases in the middle. The CDR3 DNA is TGCAGCGTTGGTGTTTACACCTTC. As protein: CSVGVYTF.

This chain links TRBV7-9 with TRBJ2-7, with D possibly being TRBD2 (6 bases). CDR3 length: 14 amino acids. Germline CDR1 reads SEHNR; CDR2 reads FQNEAQ (reference sequence). The ends were cut back, 4 bases at V and 4 bases at J, with 14 bases in the middle. CDR3 protein: CASSSPGLLYEQYV. The CDR3 nucleotides read TGTGCCAGCAGCTCGCCGGGACTCCTATACGAGCAGTACGTC.

The chain employs TRBV7-2 and TRBJ2-1, with D unresolved. CDR1 is SGHTA, CDR2 FQGNSA, per germline. The CDR3 length is 15 residues. V was clipped by 9 bases and J by 0 bases, with 15 bases between them. The chain's CDR3 is CASKPTPSSYNEQFF. The CDR3 nucleotides are TGTGCCAGTAAACCGACTCCTAGCTCCTACAATGAGCAGTTCTTC. Full variable domain (rest looked up from reference TRBV7-2 and TRBJ2-1): GAGVSQSPSNKVTEKGKDVELRCDPISGHTALYWYRQSLGQGLEFLIYFQGNSAPDKSGLPSDRFSAERTGGSVSTLTIQRTQQEDSAVYLCASKPTPSSYNEQFFGPGTRLTVL.

The V and J genes are TRBV19 and TRBJ2-1; the match to TRBD2 covers 7 bases. The CDR3 sequence is 15 residues long. The V and J ends lost 4 bases and 0 bases, in that order; junction bases with no gene match: 3. Germline V CDR1 and CDR2: LNHDA, SQIVND (reference sequence). For the CDR3, the DNA is TGTGCCAGTAGTAGGGGGGGGAGCTCCTACAATGAGCAGTTCTTC. It is translated as CASSRGGSSYNEQFF.

The V call is TRBV13, the J call TRBJ2-3; D is unclear. The CDR3 is 15 amino acids. Germline values: CDR1 PRHDT, CDR2 FYEKMQ (reference sequence). Trimming shortened V by 4 bases and J by 3 bases, and 14 bases separated the two germline ends. DNA of the CDR3: TGTGCCAGCAGCTCACTCGAACAGCCTACAGATACGCAGTATTTT. Protein sequence: CASSSLEQPTDTQYF.

This chain connects TRBV6-1 to TRBJ1-1; D is uncertain. The ends were cut back, 3 bases at V and 6 bases at J, with 11 bases in the middle. Germline loops: CDR1 MNHNS, CDR2 SASEGT. This CDR3 is built from 13 residues. CDR3: CASSDIGGAEAFF. In DNA form, the CDR3 reads TGTGCCAGCAGTGATATCGGAGGAGCTGAAGCTTTCTTT.